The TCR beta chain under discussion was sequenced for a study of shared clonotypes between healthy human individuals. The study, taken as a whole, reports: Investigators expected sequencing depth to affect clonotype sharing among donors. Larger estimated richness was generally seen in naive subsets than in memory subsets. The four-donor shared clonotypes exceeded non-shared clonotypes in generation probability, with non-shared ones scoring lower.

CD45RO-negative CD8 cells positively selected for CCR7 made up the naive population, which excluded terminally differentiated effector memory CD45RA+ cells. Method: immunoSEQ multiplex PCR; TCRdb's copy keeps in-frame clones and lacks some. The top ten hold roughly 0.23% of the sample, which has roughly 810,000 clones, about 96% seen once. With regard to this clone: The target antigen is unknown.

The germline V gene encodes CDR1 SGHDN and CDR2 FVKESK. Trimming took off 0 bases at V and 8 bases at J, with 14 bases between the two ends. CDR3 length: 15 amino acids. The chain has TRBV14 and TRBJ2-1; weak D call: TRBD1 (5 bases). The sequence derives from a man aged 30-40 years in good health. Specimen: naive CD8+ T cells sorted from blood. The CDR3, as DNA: TGTGCCAGCAGCCAAGAGGGCCTAAAAGGGGATGAGCAGTTCTTC. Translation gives CASSQEGLKGDEQFF.